Given below is one T cell receptor (beta chain) in context. This entry is derived from a study of blood T cell repertoires in COVID-19. Generated by immunoSEQ multiplex PCR, the TCRdb table keeps only in-frame clones and is missing some. Altogether 70,000 to 95,000 clones are present, about 90% being singletons, with the ten largest covering about 7.6%. The CDR3 is made up of 16 amino acids. The sequence was collected from a woman in her 70s with acute or convalescent COVID-19. Sequencing was done on a sample of peripheral blood. The V gene is TRBV12-2, the J gene TRBJ1-2; the table's TRBD1 call for D was not verified on the DNA. TRBV12-2 corresponds to a pseudogene. CDR3 DNA: TGTGCAACCCGGGTGCGCAGGGGGCCGAGGACATATGGCTACACCTTC. Translated, it gives CATRVRRGPRTYGYTF.